The TCR beta chain described here comes from a study of CD4+ T cells in melanoma. Notes on the study in general: In melanoma, neoantigen-specific CD4+ T cells reportedly differed in differentiation state. A reported correlation linked neoantigen-specific CD4+ T cells to CD8+, macrophage and B cell function.

The method was immunoSEQ multiplex PCR; TCRdb's version includes in-frame clones alone and lacks a portion of them. The sample has about 10,000 clones, around 62% seen once. The V end was cut by 1 base, the J end by 4 bases, with 4 bases between. Looked up from germline, CDR1 is SGHTA and CDR2 is FQGTGA. The CDR3 has 13 residues. As to this clone: Its antigen is unidentified.

The source of this sequence is a human donor with melanoma. This sequence joins TRBV7-3 and TRBJ2-2; D remains unclear. Sequencing was performed on cells from a culture (not recorded whether cultured in vitro). CDR3 region: CASSLNPTGELFF. CDR3 sequence (DNA): TGTGCCAGCAGCTTAAATCCCACCGGGGAGCTGTTTTTT.